This T cell receptor (beta chain) was sequenced in a study of identical twins. Study outcomes and limitations: Diverse VJ usage suggested most zero-insertion clonotypes were not invariant T cells. Insertions were reduced in abundant cord blood beta clonotypes but not in memory repertoires. These conclusions were based on statistical analysis (cross-sectional, not following the same donors).

As to this clonotype: Its antigen is not identified.

Germline V gene data show CDR1 as SGHRS and CDR2 as YFSETQ. The V end lost 3 bases, the J end lost 2 bases, and 8 bases lay between the germline ends. This CDR3 spans 13 amino acids. Unique molecular identifiers were present on the cDNA, and a universal primer site came from template switching. TCRdb re-derived calls from the 5' RACE reads in MiXCR, one entry per CDR3 protein. This repertoire shows 420,000 or so distinct CDR3 sequences, around 20% found once; its top ten account for roughly an eighth. This sequence was found in a man aged 50 to 59 in good health. This chain uses TRBV5-1 with TRBJ1-1; no clear D gene. The sample taken for sequencing was naive T cells sorted from blood. CDR3 protein: CASSWEVNTEAFF. In nucleotides, the CDR3 is TGCGCCAGCAGCTGGGAGGTTAACACTGAAGCTTTCTTT.